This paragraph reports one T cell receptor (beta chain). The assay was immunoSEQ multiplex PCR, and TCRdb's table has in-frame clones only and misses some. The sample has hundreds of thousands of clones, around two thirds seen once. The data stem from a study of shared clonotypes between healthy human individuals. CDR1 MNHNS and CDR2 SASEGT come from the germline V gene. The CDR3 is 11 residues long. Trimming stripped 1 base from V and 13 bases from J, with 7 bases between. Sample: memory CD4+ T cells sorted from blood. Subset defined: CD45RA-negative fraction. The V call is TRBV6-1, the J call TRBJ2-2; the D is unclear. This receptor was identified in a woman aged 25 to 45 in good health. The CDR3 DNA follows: TGTGCCAGCAGTGAAGGTAGCAGGCTGTTTTTT. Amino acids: CASSEGSRLFF.